These 5 T cell receptor beta chains share one sample of origin, sequenced in a study of prognosis after radiotherapy for stage I lung cancer. CDR3 of TCR beta was amplified from genomic DNA via a two-round multiplex PCR. Initially, in first-round PCR, primers specific to each TRBV and TRBJ gene were used. TCRdb fed the multiplex PCR reads into MiXCR, producing one record per CDR3 protein. The sample consists of over 50,000 distinct CDR3 sequences, around a third of them appearing once. Here the sequenced sample was PBMCs, taken before or after stereotactic body radiation therapy (not recorded which). The receptors here all came from a donor over 45 with non-small cell lung cancer.

V gene TRBV7-2 combines with J gene TRBJ2-1; unclear D gene. Trimming left V 6 bases short and J 5 bases short, with 17 bases between. This CDR3 is 15 amino acids long. Germline V gene data show CDR1 as SGHTA and CDR2 as FQGNSA. The chain's CDR3 is CASSPSGPGDNEQFF. DNA for the CDR3: TGTGCCAGCAGTCCATCCGGACCGGGCGACAATGAGCAGTTCTTC. Full variable domain (rest looked up from reference TRBV7-2 and TRBJ2-1): GAGVSQSPSNKVTEKGKDVELRCDPISGHTALYWYRQSLGQGLEFLIYFQGNSAPDKSGLPSDRFSAERTGGSVSTLTIQRTQQEDSAVYLCASSPSGPGDNEQFFGPGTRLTVL.

On this clonotype itself: One end of the junction does not line up with germline, which may come from a read error. V usage is TRBV6-2 or TRBV6-3 and J usage is TRBJ2-7, with D possibly matching TRBD1 (6 bases). The germline V gene encodes CDR1 MNHEY and CDR2 SVGEGT. The CDR3 extends over 16 amino acids. The CDR3 loop reads CPSSYSRQENSREHYF. The CDR3 coding sequence is TGTCCCAGCAGTTACTCCCGACAGGAAAATTCTAGGGAGCATTACTTC.

This clonotype was detected ten times or more. The chain employs TRBV12-3 or TRBV12-4 and TRBJ2-7; 7 positions agree with TRBD1. After removal of 5 bases from V and 5 bases from J, the junction contained 3 bases not matched to a gene. The CDR3 sequence is 12 residues long. The CDR3 sequence: CASSLTGNEQYF. The CDR3 coding sequence is TGTGCCAGCAGTCTGACAGGGAACGAGCAGTACTTC.

This clonotype occurred many times. This chain joins TRBV2 and TRBJ2-7, with 14 positions matching TRBD2. V lost 5 bases to trimming and J lost 4 bases; unmatched junction nucleotides: 7. CDR3 length equals 16 residues. In germline, CDR1 is SNHLY, CDR2 FYNNEI. CDR3 region: CASSSQGLAGVYEQYF. Written as DNA, the CDR3 is TGTGCCAGCAGTAGCCAGGGACTAGCGGGAGTATACGAGCAGTACTTC.

Comment on this clonotype: A much bigger clone sits one base away, suggesting this may be a read error. The V gene is TRBV5-1, the J gene TRBJ2-5, with TRBD2 as a possible D gene (6 bases). The length of the CDR3 is 15 residues. CDR1 and CDR2 from the germline V gene are SGHRS and YFSETQ. The CDR3 DNA sequence: TGCGCCAGCAGCTTACTCTCCGACCCCCGGGAGACCCAGCACTTC. This translates into CASSLLSDPRETQHF. Supplemented by reference TRBV5-1 and TRBJ2-5, the full variable domain reads KAGVTQTPRYLIKTRGQQVTLSCSPISGHRSVSWYQQTPGQGLQFLFEYFSETQRNKGNFPGRFSGRQFSNSRSEMNVSTLELGDSALYLCASSLLSDPRETQHFGPGTRLLVL.